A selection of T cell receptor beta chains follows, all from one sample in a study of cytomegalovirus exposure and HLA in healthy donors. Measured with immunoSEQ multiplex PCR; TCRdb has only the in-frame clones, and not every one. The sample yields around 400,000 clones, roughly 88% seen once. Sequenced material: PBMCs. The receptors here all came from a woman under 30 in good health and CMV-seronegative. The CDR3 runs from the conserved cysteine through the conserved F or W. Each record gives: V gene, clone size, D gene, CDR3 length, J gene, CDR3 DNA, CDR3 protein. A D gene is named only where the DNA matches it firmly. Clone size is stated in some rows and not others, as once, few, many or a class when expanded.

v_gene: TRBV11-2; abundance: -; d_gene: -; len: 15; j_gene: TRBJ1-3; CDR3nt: TGTGCCAGCAGCATTACCAGGGGCTCTGGAAACACCATATATTTT; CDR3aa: CASSITRGSGNTIYF
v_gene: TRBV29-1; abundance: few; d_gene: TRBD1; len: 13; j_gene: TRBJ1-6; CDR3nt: TGCAGCGTCGGACAGGGGTATAATTCACCCCTCCACTTT; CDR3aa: CSVGQGYNSPLHF
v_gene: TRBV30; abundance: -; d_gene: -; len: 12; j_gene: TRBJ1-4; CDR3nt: TGTGCCTGGAATTCAGGGGCCGAAAAACTGTTTTTT; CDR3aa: CAWNSGAEKLFF
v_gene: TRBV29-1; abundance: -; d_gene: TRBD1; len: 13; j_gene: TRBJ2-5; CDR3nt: TGCAGCGCCAGAGGGGGCTTAGAAGAGACCCAGTACTTC; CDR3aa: CSARGGLEETQYF
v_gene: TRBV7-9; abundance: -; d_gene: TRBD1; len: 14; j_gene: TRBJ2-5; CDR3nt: TGTGCCAGCAGCTTAGGACAGGGGGCAGGGACCCAGTACTTC; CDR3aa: CASSLGQGAGTQYF
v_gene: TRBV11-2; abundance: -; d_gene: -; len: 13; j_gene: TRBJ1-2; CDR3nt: TGTGCCAGCAGCTTAGGGGCCTATTATGGCTACACCTTC; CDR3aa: CASSLGAYYGYTF
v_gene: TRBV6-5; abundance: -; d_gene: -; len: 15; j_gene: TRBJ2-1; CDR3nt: TGTGCCAGCAGTTACGGGGAGAGCTCCTACAATGAGCAGTTCTTC; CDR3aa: CASSYGESSYNEQFF
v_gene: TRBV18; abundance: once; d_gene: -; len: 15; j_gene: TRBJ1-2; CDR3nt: TGTGCCAGCTCACCTCTCAAGACAACATCAGGTGGCTACACCTTC; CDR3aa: CASSPLKTTSGGYTF
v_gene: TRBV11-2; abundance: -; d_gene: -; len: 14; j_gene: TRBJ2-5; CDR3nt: TGTGCCAGCAGCCAGCACGGGAGTCCAGAAACCCAGTACTTC; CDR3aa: CASSQHGSPETQYF
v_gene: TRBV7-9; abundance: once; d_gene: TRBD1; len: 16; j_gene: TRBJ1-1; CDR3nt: TGTGCCAGCAGCCCCCGGACAGGGGCTATGAACACTGAAGCTTTCTTT; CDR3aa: CASSPRTGAMNTEAFF
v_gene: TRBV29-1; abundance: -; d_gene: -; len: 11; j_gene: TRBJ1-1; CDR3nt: TGCAGCGTTGAAGACTACAGGGAAGCTTTCTTT; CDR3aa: CSVEDYREAFF
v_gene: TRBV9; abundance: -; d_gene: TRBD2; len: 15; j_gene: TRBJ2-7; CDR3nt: TGTGCCAGCAGCTTCGGACTAGCGGGGAAGGGCGAGCAGTACTTC; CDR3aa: CASSFGLAGKGEQYF
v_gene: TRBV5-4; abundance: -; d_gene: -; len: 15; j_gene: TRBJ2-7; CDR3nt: TGTGCCAGCAACTCCCAGGGGGGAGTCACCTACGAGCAGTACTTC; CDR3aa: CASNSQGGVTYEQYF
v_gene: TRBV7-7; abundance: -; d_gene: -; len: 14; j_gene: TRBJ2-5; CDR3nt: TGTGCCAGCAGCTTCGACAGGACCCAAGAGACCCAGTACTTC; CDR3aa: CASSFDRTQETQYF
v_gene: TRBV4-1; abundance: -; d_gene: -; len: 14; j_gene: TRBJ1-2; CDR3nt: TGCGCCAGCAGCCAAGTAGGCTCGACGGGAGGCTACACCTTC; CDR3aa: CASSQVGSTGGYTF
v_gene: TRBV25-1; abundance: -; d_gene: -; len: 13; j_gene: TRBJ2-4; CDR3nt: TGTGCCAGCAGTAGCACGGAGGTGGGCATTCAGTACTTC; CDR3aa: CASSSTEVGIQYF
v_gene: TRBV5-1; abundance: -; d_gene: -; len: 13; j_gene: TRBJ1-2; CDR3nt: TGCGCCAGCAGCTTGGAATCTCAAACAGGCTACACCTTC; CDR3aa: CASSLESQTGYTF
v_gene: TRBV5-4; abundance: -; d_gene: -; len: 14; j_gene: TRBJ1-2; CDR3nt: TGTGCCAGCAGCTTGGTGGCCAGTTCCTATGGCTACACCTTC; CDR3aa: CASSLVASSYGYTF
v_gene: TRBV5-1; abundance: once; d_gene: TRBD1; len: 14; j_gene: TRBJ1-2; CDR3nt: TGCGCCAGCAGTGGGACAGGGGTTGAATATGGCTACACCTTC; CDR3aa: CASSGTGVEYGYTF
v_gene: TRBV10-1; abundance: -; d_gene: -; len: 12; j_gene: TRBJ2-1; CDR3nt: TGCGCCAGCAGTGAGAGGGGCTATGAGCAGTTCTTC; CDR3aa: CASSERGYEQFF
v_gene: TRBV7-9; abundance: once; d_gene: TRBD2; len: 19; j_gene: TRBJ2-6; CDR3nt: TGTGCCAGCAGCCCGCAGACTAGCGGAGGGTACTCTGGGGCCAACGTCCTGACTTTC; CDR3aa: CASSPQTSGGYSGANVLTF
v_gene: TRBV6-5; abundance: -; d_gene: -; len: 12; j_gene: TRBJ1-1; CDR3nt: TGTGCCAGCGCCAGGTTGAACACTGAAGCTTTCTTT; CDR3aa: CASARLNTEAFF
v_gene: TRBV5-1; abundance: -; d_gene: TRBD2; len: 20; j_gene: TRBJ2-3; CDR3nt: TGCGCCAGCAGCTCATTGATGAAAACTAGCGGGGGCCTCCCCACAGATACGCAGTATTTT; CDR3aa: CASSSLMKTSGGLPTDTQYF
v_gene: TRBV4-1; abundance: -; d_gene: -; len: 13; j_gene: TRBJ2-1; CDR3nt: TGCGCCAGCAGCCAAGATCTCTCCAATGAGCAGTTCTTC; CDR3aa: CASSQDLSNEQFF
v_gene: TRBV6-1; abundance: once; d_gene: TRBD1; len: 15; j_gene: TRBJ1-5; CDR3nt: TGTGCCAGCAAGCGAGGGAGGACAGGCTATCAGCCCCAGCATTTT; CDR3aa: CASKRGRTGYQPQHF
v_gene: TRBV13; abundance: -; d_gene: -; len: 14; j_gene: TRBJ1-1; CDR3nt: TGTGCCAGCAGCTTACGGGGGGCGCGCGGTGAAGCTTTCTTT; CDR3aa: CASSLRGARGEAFF
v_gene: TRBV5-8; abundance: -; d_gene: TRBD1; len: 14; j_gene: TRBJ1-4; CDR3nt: TGTGCCAGCAGCGCGGACAGGGAAGGTGAAAAACTGTTTTTT; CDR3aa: CASSADREGEKLFF